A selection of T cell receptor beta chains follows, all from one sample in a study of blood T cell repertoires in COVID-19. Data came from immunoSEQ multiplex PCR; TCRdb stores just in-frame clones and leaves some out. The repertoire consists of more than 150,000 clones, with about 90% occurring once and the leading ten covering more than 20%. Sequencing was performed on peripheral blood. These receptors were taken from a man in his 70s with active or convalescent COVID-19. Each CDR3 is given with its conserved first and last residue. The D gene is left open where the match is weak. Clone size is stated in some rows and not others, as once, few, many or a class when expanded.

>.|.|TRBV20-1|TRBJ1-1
CSAELNEAFF
TGCAGTGCCGAACTAAATGAAGCTTTCTTT
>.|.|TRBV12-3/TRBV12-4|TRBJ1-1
CASSLDRGTEAFF
TGTGCCAGCAGCCTTGACCGAGGAACTGAAGCTTTCTTT
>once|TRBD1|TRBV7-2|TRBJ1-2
CASSLSGTEGGYTF
TGTGCCAGCAGCTTATCTGGGACAGAGGGTGGCTACACCTTC
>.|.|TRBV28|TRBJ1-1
CASSLFGLGTEAFF
TGTGCCAGCAGTTTATTCGGGTTAGGCACTGAAGCTTTCTTT
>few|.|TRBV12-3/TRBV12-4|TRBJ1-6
CASSAGQPAPLHF
TGTGCCAGCAGTGCCGGACAGCCTGCACCCCTCCACTTT
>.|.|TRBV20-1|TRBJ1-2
CSALRFGGYTF
TGCAGTGCTCTCCGGTTCGGGGGCTACACCTTC
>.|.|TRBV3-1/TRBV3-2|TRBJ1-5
CASSSPPGPQHF
TGTGCCAGCAGCTCCCCCCCGGGGCCCCAGCATTTT
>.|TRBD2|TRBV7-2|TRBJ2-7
CASSFGLAGATVSYEQYF
TGTGCCAGCAGCTTTGGGCTAGCGGGGGCCACCGTCTCCTACGAGCAGTACTTC
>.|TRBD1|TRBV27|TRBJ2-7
CASSLHDRVYEQYF
TGTGCCAGCAGTTTACATGACAGGGTCTACGAGCAGTACTTC
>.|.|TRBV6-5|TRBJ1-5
CASSGGGFQPQHF
TGTGCCAGCTCCGGGGGGGGATTCCAGCCCCAGCATTTT
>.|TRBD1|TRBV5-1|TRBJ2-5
CASSLGQLETQYF
TGCGCCAGCAGCCTGGGACAGCTAGAGACCCAGTACTTC
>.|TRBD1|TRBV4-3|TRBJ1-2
CASSPQGTGGYYGYTF
TGCGCCAGCAGCCCCCAGGGGACAGGGGGGTACTATGGCTACACCTTC
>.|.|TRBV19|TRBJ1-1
CASSRRRRAESTEAFF
TGTGCCAGTAGTCGTCGAAGGAGGGCCGAGAGCACTGAAGCTTTCTTT
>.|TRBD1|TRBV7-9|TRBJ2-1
CASSLGQGVLLLGNEQFF
TGTGCCAGCAGCTTAGGTCAGGGGGTCCTACTACTAGGCAATGAGCAGTTCTTC